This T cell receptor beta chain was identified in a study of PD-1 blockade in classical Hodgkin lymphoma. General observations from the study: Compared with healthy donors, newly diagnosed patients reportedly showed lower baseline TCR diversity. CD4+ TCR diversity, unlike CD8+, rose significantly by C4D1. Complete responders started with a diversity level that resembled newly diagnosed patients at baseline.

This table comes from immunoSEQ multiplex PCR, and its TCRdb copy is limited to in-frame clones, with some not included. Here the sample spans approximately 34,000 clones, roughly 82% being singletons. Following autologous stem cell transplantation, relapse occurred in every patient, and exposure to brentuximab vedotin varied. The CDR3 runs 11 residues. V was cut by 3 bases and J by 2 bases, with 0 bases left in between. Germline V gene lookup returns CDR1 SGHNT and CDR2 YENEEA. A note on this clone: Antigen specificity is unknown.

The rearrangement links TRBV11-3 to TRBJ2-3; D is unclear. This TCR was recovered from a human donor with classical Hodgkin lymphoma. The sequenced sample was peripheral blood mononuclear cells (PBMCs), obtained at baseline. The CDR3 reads CASSFTDTQYF. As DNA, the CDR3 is TGTGCCAGCAGCTTCACAGATACGCAGTATTTT. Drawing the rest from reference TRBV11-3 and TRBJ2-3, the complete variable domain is EAGVVQSPRYKIIEKKQPVAFWCNPISGHNTLYWYLQNLGQGPELLIRYENEEAVDDSQLPKDRFSAERLKGVDSTLKIQPAELGDSAVYLCASSFTDTQYFGPGTRLTVL.